This TCR beta chain was recovered during a study of tumor-infiltrating lymphocytes in primary liver carcinoma. Study context: The patients included men and women who were aged 30 to 69 years.

CDR1 SGHRS and CDR2 YFSETQ come from the germline V gene. This CDR3 comprises 15 residues. With a constant-region primer, TCR beta cDNA was made from 450 to 500 ng of total RNA. Generation of the TCR beta libraries relied on three nested multiplex PCR rounds using slightly modified ARM-PCR. TRBV1-TRBV30 forward and Cbeta reverse primers drove the first two roughly 10-cycle rounds. TCRdb reanalysed the multiplex PCR reads using MiXCR and keeps one entry per CDR3 protein. The data contain under 200,000 distinct CDR3 sequences, just under 85% of them singletons. Each 20-30 mg portion of unsorted bulk tissue served as the source for co-extraction of RNA and DNA. This clonotype was counted once. The junction differs from germline at one of its ends, possibly a read error.

The specimen sequenced was tumor tissue from primary liver carcinoma. The gene calls are TRBV5-1 and TRBJ2-1; 13 nucleotides align to TRBD2. This receptor was obtained from a man in his forties or fifties with primary liver carcinoma and hepatitis B virus infection. The CDR3 protein is CDSSAGLAGNNEQSF. CDR3 in DNA: TGCGACAGCAGCGCGGGACTAGCGGGGAACAATGAGCAGTCCTTC.